This T cell receptor beta chain was sequenced during a study of CD8 T cells in ankylosing spondylitis. Study-wide results and limits: Reported data indicate significant enrichment of disease-linked clones within matched ankylosing spondylitis synovial fluid. What seemed typical of ankylosing spondylitis blood was a TCR beta motif built from about 8 highly homologous variants. Past studies reported some motif variants in reactive arthritis synovial fluid and blood.

This clonotype was picked up many times. Antigen: not known. V was trimmed by 6 bases and J by 0 bases, leaving 14 bases between them. The length of the CDR3 is 16 residues. Using quantitative 5'-RACE with molecular barcodes, the authors made TCR beta libraries. TCRdb analysed the 5' RACE reads with MiXCR anew, one entry per CDR3 protein. The table has 250,000 or so distinct CDR3 sequences, more than 20% seen once. The sequencing sample was made of blood, either unsorted or a sorted T cell fraction (not recorded which). The chain joins TRBV12-3 or TRBV12-4 to TRBJ2-2, with TRBD1 as a possible D gene (6 bases). The receptor comes from a male donor with ankylosing spondylitis or in good health (not recorded which). This CDR3 is CASSPRRQANTGELFF. In DNA form, the CDR3 reads TGTGCCAGCAGCCCGAGAAGACAGGCGAACACCGGGGAGCTGTTTTTT.